A selection of T cell receptor beta chains follows, all from one sample in a study of blood T cell repertoires in COVID-19. The protocol was immunoSEQ multiplex PCR, while the TCRdb copy is restricted to in-frame clones and leaves out a portion. The sample consists of some 320,000 clones, roughly 89% of them appearing once. Sequenced: PBMCs or T cells enriched from blood (not recorded which). Every receptor here comes from a woman aged 45-59 years who had been exposed to COVID-19. Each CDR3 is given with its conserved first and last residue. The D gene is left open where the match is weak. Size values are once, few and many counts, or a class for expanded clones, and some rows have none.

cdr3_aa cdr3_nt v_call clone_size j_call cdr3_length d_call
CAWSVRRTGASEAFF TGTGCCTGGAGTGTACGTCGGACAGGGGCTTCTGAAGCTTTCTTT TRBV30 . TRBJ1-1 15 TRBD1
CASSQGQGAFDGYTF TGTGCCAGCAGCCAGGGACAGGGGGCGTTTGATGGCTACACCTTC TRBV3-1/TRBV3-2 . TRBJ1-2 15 TRBD1
CASSQDPQPNTEAFF TGCGCCAGCAGCCAAGATCCACAGCCTAACACTGAAGCTTTCTTT TRBV4-1 . TRBJ1-1 15 .
CASSESQDRDAGNTIYF TGCGCCAGCAGTGAGTCCCAGGACAGGGATGCTGGAAACACCATATATTTT TRBV10-2 once TRBJ1-3 17 TRBD1
CASSLAPRLSSYEQYF TGTGCCAGCAGCTTAGCACCCAGGCTTAGCTCCTACGAGCAGTACTTC TRBV7-6 . TRBJ2-7 16 .
CATREGAYNEQFF TGTGCCACCAGGGAAGGGGCATACAATGAGCAGTTCTTC TRBV19 . TRBJ2-1 13 .
CASSISGVFGNTIYF TGTGCCAGTAGTATTTCAGGGGTGTTTGGAAACACCATATATTTT TRBV19 . TRBJ1-3 15 .
CASSTPTRTGFQPQHF TGTGCCAGCAGCACCCCGACAAGGACAGGGTTTCAGCCCCAGCATTTT TRBV28 few TRBJ1-5 16 TRBD1
CASNSGGGNTGELFF TGTGCCAGCAACTCCGGGGGGGGCAACACCGGGGAGCTGTTTTTT TRBV2 . TRBJ2-2 15 TRBD2
CASSPGQGQNYEQYF TGTGCCAGCAGCCCGGGACAGGGTCAGAACTACGAGCAGTACTTC TRBV7-9 . TRBJ2-7 15 TRBD1
CASSPPTGGSVSNTGELFF TGTGCCAGCTCACCCCCGACAGGGGGCTCGGTTTCGAACACCGGGGAGCTGTTTTTT TRBV18 . TRBJ2-2 19 TRBD1
CASSHGGDSTDTQYF TGTGCCAGTAGTCATGGGGGGGACAGCACAGATACGCAGTATTTT TRBV19 . TRBJ2-3 15 TRBD2
CASSLGAEQETQYF TGCGCCAGCAGCTTGGGGGCAGAGCAAGAGACCCAGTACTTC TRBV5-1 . TRBJ2-5 14 .
CASSYRPRGWETQYF TGTGCCAGCAGTTACCGGCCCCGAGGGTGGGAGACCCAGTACTTC TRBV28 . TRBJ2-5 15 .
CASSYGPPGNYGYTF TGTGCCAGCAGTTACGGGCCCCCAGGGAACTATGGCTACACCTTC TRBV6-5 . TRBJ1-2 15 .
CASTGQGASEAFF TGTGCCAGTACCGGACAGGGGGCAAGTGAAGCTTTCTTT TRBV19 . TRBJ1-1 13 TRBD1
CASSAPQGIYNEQFF TGTGCCAGTAGTGCCCCACAGGGGATATACAATGAGCAGTTCTTC TRBV19 . TRBJ2-1 15 TRBD1
CASREGSGTDTQYF TGTGCCAGCAGGGAAGGTTCGGGCACAGATACGCAGTATTTT TRBV6-1 . TRBJ2-3 14 .
CASKAAGRIEAFF TGTGCCAGCAAGGCCGCAGGCCGCATTGAAGCTTTCTTT TRBV28 . TRBJ1-1 13 .
CASTGLIDSNTEAFF TGTGCCAGCACGGGGTTGATAGATTCGAACACTGAAGCTTTCTTT TRBV9 . TRBJ1-1 15 .
CASSRSGTGNYGYTF TGTGCCAGCTCACGATCCGGGACAGGGAACTATGGCTACACCTTC TRBV18 . TRBJ1-2 15 TRBD1
CASSIGGGAGLHTQYF TGTGCCAGTAGTATAGGCGGTGGCGCGGGACTCCATACGCAGTATTTT TRBV19 . TRBJ2-3 16 .
CASSPGPGGEQFF TGTGCCAGCAGCCCTGGGCCGGGGGGGGAGCAGTTCTTC TRBV7-2 once TRBJ2-1 13 TRBD2
CASSLAAGGLEKLFF TGTGCCAGCAGTTTGGCGGCAGGGGGCTTAGAAAAACTGTTTTTT TRBV28 . TRBJ1-4 15 TRBD1
CASRKAGQPQYF TGTGCCAGTAGAAAGGCCGGACAGCCCCAGTACTTC TRBV19 . TRBJ2-5 12 .
CASSLTAGGREQYF TGTGCCAGCAGCTTGACGGCAGGGGGGCGCGAGCAGTACTTC TRBV5-6 . TRBJ2-7 14 .
CASSTGGTTPQYF TGTGCCAGCAGCACCGGGGGGACTACCCCGCAGTATTTT TRBV7-2 once TRBJ2-3 13 TRBD2
CASSLIQGGFGEQYF TGTGCCAGCAGCTTAATACAGGGGGGCTTCGGGGAGCAGTACTTC TRBV11-2 . TRBJ2-7 15 TRBD1
CASSDGSYGYTF TGTGCCAGCAGTGACGGGAGCTATGGCTACACCTTC TRBV25-1 . TRBJ1-2 12 .
CASSPLNQGKDEQYF TGTGCCAGCAGCCCCCTAAACCAGGGAAAGGACGAGCAGTACTTC TRBV3-1/TRBV3-2 . TRBJ2-7 15 .
CASSSDRGGSYEQYF TGTGCCAGCAGCAGCGACAGGGGTGGCTCCTACGAGCAGTACTTC TRBV7-2 . TRBJ2-7 15 TRBD1
CASSQQTGAATEAFF TGCGCCAGCAGCCAGCAGACAGGGGCGGCCACTGAAGCTTTCTTT TRBV5-1 . TRBJ1-1 15 TRBD1
CASSIGASGIYEQYF TGTGCCAGTAGTATAGGGGCTAGCGGAATTTACGAGCAGTACTTC TRBV19 . TRBJ2-7 15 TRBD2
CASSPQADYGYTF TGTGCCAGCTCACCGCAGGCCGACTATGGCTACACCTTC TRBV18 . TRBJ1-2 13 .
CATSDLQAPQHF TGTGCCACCAGTGACTTACAGGCGCCCCAGCATTTT TRBV24-1 . TRBJ1-5 12 .
CASSQGFQGAYEQYF TGCGCCAGCAGCCAAGGGTTTCAGGGGGCCTACGAGCAGTACTTC TRBV4-1 few TRBJ2-7 15 TRBD1
CASSSGVGAGTIYF TGTGCCAGCAGCTCCGGTGTGGGGGCAGGCACCATATATTTT TRBV7-9 . TRBJ1-3 14 .
CASSIEAGTGPYEQYF TGTGCCAGCAGCATCGAAGCTGGGACAGGTCCCTACGAGCAGTACTTC TRBV11-2 . TRBJ2-7 16 TRBD1
CASTGTGLYGYTF TGTGCCTCTACCGGGACAGGGCTTTATGGCTACACCTTC TRBV19 . TRBJ1-2 13 TRBD1
CASSFSLDRTNEQFF TGTGCCAGCAGCTTTAGCCTTGACAGGACCAATGAGCAGTTCTTC TRBV7-2 few TRBJ2-1 15 .
CASSLQGQGLTGELFF TGCGCCAGCAGCTTGCAGGGGCAGGGCCTCACCGGGGAGCTGTTTTTT TRBV5-1 once TRBJ2-2 16 .
CASSLWGVGYNSPLHF TGTGCCAGCAGTTTGTGGGGAGTAGGCTATAATTCACCCCTCCACTTT TRBV28 few TRBJ1-6 16 .
CASSPRTGGIVGELFF TGTGCCAGCAGCCCTCGGACAGGGGGAATCGTCGGGGAGCTGTTTTTT TRBV7-9 . TRBJ2-2 16 TRBD1
CASSLSSSYEQYF TGTGCCAGCAGTTTATCCAGCTCCTACGAGCAGTACTTC TRBV12-3/TRBV12-4 . TRBJ2-7 13 .
CASSQFGDTSGNTIYF TGCGCCAGCAGCCAATTTGGGGACACTTCTGGAAACACCATATATTTT TRBV4-1 . TRBJ1-3 16 .
CASTPGPGLAFF TGTGCCAGCACCCCCGGTCCGGGACTAGCTTTCTTT TRBV3-1/TRBV3-2 . TRBJ1-1 12 .
CASSRGTGKETQYF TGTGCCAGCAGCCGAGGGACAGGGAAGGAGACCCAGTACTTC TRBV5-5 . TRBJ2-5 14 TRBD1
CSVVWGGSYNEQFF TGCAGCGTTGTGTGGGGGGGCTCCTACAATGAGCAGTTCTTC TRBV29-1 . TRBJ2-1 14 TRBD2
CASSFGIYNEQFF TGTGCCAGCAGCTTCGGGATTTACAATGAGCAGTTCTTC TRBV7-9 . TRBJ2-1 13 .
CASILIQGALEKLFF TGTGCCAGCATTCTAATTCAGGGGGCTCTGGAAAAACTGTTTTTT TRBV6-5 once TRBJ1-4 15 TRBD1
CASSLSRTGPYNEQFF TGTGCCAGCAGCTTGAGTCGGACAGGCCCCTACAATGAGCAGTTCTTC TRBV5-8 once TRBJ2-1 16 TRBD1
CASSPGHLYQETQYF TGTGCCAGCAGTCCAGGACACCTCTACCAAGAGACCCAGTACTTC TRBV6-2/TRBV6-3 . TRBJ2-5 15 .
CASSEGAGTPYGYTF TGTGCCAGCAGTGAAGGGGCAGGGACTCCCTATGGCTACACCTTC TRBV6-1 few TRBJ1-2 15 .
CASMGQGDTEAFF TGTGCCAGCATGGGCCAGGGTGACACTGAAGCTTTCTTT TRBV27 . TRBJ1-1 13 .
CASSQGTGNGYTF TGTGCCAGCAGCCAAGGGACAGGGAATGGCTACACCTTC TRBV3-1/TRBV3-2 . TRBJ1-2 13 TRBD1
CASRKGQVANQPQHF TGTGCCAGCCGCAAGGGACAGGTCGCTAATCAGCCCCAGCATTTT TRBV7-8 once TRBJ1-5 15 TRBD1
CASSPTGPYEQYF TGTGCCAGCAGTCCCACAGGGCCCTACGAGCAGTACTTC TRBV28 . TRBJ2-7 13 .